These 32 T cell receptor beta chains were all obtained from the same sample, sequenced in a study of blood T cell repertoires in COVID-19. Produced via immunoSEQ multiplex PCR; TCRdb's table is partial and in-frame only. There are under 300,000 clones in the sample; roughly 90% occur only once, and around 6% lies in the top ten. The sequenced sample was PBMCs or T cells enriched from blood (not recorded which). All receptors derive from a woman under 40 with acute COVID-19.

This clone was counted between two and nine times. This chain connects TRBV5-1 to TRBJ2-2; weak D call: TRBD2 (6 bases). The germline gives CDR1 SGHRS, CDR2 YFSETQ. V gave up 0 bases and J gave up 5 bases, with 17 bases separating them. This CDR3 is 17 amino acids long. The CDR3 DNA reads TGCGCCAGCAGCTTGGGGGCACGACTAGACGGAACCGGGGAGCTGTTTTTT. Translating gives CASSLGARLDGTGELFF.

The CDR3 is CASSQDSGGAAGELFF. CDR3 coding DNA: TGTGCCAGCAGCCAAGATAGCGGGGGGGCGGCCGGGGAGCTGTTTTTT. The chain joins TRBV3-1 (or the pseudogene TRBV3-2) to TRBJ2-2, with TRBD2 identical over 11 bases. The CDR3 runs to 16 residues. V lost 0 bases to trimming and J lost 6 bases; unmatched junction nucleotides: 3. CDR1 is LGHDT and CDR2 is YNNKEL in the germline V gene (reference sequence).

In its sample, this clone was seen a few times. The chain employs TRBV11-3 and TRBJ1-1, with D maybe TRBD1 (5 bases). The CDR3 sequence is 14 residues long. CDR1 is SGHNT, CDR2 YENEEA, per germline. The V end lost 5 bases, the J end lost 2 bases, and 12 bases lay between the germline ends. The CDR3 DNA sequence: TGTGCCAGCAGCCCCCGGGGGAGCAACACTGAAGCTTTCTTT. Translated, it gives CASSPRGSNTEAFF.

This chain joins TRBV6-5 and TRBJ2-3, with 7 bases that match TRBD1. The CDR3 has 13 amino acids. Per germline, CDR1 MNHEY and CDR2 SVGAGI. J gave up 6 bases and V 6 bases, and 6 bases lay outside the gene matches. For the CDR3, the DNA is TGTGCCAGCAGGCTTGACAGGGAGGATACGCAGTATTTT. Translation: CASRLDREDTQYF.

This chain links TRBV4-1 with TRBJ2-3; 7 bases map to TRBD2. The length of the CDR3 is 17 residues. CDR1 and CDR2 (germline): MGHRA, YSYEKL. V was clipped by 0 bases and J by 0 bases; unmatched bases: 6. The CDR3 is CASSQEGWRGSTDTQYF. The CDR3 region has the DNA TGCGCCAGCAGCCAAGAAGGTTGGCGGGGGAGCACAGATACGCAGTATTTT.

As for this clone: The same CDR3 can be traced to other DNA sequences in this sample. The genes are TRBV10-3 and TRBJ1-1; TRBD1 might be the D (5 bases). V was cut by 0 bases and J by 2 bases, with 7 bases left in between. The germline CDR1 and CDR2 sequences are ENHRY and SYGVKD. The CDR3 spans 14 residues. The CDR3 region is CAISESTVNTEAFF. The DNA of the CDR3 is TGTGCCATCAGTGAGTCGACAGTTAACACTGAAGCTTTCTTT.

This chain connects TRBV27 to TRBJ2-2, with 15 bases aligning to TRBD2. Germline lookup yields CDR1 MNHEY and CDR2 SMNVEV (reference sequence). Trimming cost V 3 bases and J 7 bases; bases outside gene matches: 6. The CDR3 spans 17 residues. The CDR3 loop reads CASSFRWTSGRGGELFF. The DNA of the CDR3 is TGTGCCAGCAGTTTCCGATGGACTAGCGGGAGGGGCGGGGAGCTGTTTTTT.

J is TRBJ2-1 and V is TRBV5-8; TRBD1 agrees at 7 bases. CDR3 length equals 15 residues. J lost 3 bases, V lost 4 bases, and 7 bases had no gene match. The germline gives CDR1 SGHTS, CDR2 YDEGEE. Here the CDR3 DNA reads TGTGCCAGCAGCCCCGGGACAGTCGTCTACAATGAGCAGTTCTTC. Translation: CASSPGTVVYNEQFF.

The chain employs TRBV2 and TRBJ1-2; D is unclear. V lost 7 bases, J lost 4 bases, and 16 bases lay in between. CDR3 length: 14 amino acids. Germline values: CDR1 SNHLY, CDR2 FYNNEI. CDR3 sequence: CASKAVEDFYGYTF. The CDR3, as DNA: TGTGCCAGCAAAGCCGTAGAGGACTTCTATGGCTACACCTTC.

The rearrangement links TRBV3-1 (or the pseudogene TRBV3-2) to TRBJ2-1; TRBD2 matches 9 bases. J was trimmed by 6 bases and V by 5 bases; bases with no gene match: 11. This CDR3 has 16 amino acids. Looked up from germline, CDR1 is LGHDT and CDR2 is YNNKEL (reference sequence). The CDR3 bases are TGTGCCAGCAGCATGACAGCGGGGGGCCCGGTCAATGAGCAGTTCTTC. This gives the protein CASSMTAGGPVNEQFF.

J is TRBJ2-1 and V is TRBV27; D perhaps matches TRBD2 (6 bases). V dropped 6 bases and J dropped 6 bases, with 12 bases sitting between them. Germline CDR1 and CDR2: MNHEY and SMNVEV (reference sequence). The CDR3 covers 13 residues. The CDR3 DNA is TGTGCCAGCAGACCCGGGAGTAGCAATGAGCAGTTCTTC. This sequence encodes CASRPGSSNEQFF.

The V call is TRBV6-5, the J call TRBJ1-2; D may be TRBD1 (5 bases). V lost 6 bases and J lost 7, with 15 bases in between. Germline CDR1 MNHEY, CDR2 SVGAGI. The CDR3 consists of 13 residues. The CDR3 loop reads CASRTGGVGGYTF. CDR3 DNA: TGTGCCAGCAGAACAGGCGGAGTCGGTGGCTACACCTTC.

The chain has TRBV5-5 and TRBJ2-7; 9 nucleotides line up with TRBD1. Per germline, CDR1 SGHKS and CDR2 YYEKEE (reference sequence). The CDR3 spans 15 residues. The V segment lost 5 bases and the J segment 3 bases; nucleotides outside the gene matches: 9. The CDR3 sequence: CASSQAGQGLYEQYF. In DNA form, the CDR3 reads TGTGCCAGCAGTCAGGCGGGACAGGGACTCTACGAGCAGTACTTC.

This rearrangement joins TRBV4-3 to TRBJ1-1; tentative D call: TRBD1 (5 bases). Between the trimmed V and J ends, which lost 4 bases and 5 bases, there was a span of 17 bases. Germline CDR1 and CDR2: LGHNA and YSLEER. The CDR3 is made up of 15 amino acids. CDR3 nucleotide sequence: TGCGCCAGCAGCCCAGCAGGCGCGGGGGGAACTGAAGCTTTCTTT. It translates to CASSPAGAGGTEAFF.

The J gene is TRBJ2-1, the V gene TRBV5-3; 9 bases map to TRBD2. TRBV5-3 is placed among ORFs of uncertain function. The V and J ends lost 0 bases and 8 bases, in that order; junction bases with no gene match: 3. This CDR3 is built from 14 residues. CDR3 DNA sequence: TGTGCCAGAAGCTTGGGGACTAGCGTAGATGAGCAGTTCTTC. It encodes CARSLGTSVDEQFF.

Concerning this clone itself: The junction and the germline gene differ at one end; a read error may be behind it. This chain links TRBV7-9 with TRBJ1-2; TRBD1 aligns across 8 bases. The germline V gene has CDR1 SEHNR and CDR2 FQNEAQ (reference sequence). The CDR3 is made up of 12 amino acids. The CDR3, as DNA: TGTGCCAGCAGCACCCGACAGGGGCCCCCCTCCTTC. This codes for CASSTRQGPPSF.

Here the CDR3 reads CASSLDVTGYRGGYTF. As DNA, the CDR3 is TGTGCCAGCAGCTTAGACGTCACAGGGTATAGGGGTGGCTACACCTTC. This rearrangement joins TRBV7-9 to TRBJ1-2, with D possibly being TRBD1 (6 bases). V was pared by 1 base and J by 7 bases, with 19 bases between. The CDR3 consists of 16 residues. Per the germline V gene, CDR1 is SEHNR and CDR2 is FQNEAQ (reference sequence). The variable domain in full, with the rest retrieved from reference TRBV7-9 and TRBJ1-2, is DTGVSQNPRHKITKRGQNVTFRCDPISEHNRLYWYRQTLGQGPEFLTYFQNEAQLEKSRLLSDRFSAERPKGSFSTLEIQRTEQGDSAMYLCASSLDVTGYRGGYTFGSGTRLTVV.

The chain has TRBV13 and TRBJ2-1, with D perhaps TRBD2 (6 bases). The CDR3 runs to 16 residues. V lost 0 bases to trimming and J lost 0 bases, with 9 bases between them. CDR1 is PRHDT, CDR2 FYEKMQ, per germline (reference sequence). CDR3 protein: CASSLGFSGSYNEQFF. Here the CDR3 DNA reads TGTGCCAGCAGCTTAGGTTTTAGCGGCTCCTACAATGAGCAGTTCTTC.

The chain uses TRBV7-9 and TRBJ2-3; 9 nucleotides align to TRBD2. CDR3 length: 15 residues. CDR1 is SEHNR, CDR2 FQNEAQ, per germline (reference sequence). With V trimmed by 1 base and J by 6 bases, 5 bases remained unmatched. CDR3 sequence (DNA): TGTGCCAGCAGCTTAGGGTTAGCGGGAGTTGATACGCAGTATTTT. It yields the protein CASSLGLAGVDTQYF.

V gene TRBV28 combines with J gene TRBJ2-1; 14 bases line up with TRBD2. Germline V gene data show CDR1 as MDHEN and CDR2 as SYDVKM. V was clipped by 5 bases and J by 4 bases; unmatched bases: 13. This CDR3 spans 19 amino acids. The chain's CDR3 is CASSRVLGTSGSSYNEQFF. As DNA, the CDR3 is TGTGCCAGCAGTCGGGTACTCGGGACTAGCGGGAGTAGTTACAATGAGCAGTTCTTC.

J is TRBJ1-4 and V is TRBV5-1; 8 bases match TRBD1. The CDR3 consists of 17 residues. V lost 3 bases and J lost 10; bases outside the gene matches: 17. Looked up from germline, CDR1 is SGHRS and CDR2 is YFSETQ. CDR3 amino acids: CASSSQPHDRGIGKLFF. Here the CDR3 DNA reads TGCGCCAGCAGCTCCCAACCCCACGACAGGGGAATTGGAAAACTGTTTTTT.

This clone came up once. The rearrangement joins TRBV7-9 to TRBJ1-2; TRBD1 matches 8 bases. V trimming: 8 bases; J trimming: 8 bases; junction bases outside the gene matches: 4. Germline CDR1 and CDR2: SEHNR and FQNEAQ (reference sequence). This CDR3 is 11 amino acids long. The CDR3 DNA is TGTGCCAGCGTACAGGGGGTAGGCTACACCTTC. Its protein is CASVQGVGYTF.

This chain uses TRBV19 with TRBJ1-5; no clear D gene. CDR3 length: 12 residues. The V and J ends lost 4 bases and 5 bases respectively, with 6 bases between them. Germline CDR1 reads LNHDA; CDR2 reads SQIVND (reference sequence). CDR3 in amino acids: CASSKPHQPQHF. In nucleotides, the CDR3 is TGTGCCAGTAGTAAGCCTCATCAGCCCCAGCATTTT.

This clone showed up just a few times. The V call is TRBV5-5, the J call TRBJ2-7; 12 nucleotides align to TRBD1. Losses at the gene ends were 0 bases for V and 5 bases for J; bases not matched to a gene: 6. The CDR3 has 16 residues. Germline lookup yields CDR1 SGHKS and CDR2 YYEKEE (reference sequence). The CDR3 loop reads CASSLALGQGANEQYF. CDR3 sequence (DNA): TGTGCCAGCAGCTTGGCCCTGGGACAGGGGGCGAACGAGCAGTACTTC.

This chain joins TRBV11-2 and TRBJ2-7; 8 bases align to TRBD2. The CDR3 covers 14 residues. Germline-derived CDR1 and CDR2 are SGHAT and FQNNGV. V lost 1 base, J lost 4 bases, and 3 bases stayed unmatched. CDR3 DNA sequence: TGTGCCAGCAGCTTAGCGGCGGGGGGTTACGAGCAGTACTTC. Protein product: CASSLAAGGYEQYF.

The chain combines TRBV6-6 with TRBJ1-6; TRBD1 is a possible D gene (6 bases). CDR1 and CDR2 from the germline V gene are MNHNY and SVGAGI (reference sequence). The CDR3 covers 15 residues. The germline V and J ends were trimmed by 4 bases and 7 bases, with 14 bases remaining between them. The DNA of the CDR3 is TGTGCCAGCAGTTTCTCCAGGGGTGGGAATTCACCCCTCCACTTT. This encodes CASSFSRGGNSPLHF.

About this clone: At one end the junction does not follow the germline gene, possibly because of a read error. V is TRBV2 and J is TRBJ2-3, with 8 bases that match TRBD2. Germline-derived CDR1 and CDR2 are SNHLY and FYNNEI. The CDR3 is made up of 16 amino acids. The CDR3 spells CASSFTNPGLGGDPAF. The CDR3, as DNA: TGTGCCAGCAGTTTTACCAACCCGGGACTAGGCGGGGACCCGGCCTTT.

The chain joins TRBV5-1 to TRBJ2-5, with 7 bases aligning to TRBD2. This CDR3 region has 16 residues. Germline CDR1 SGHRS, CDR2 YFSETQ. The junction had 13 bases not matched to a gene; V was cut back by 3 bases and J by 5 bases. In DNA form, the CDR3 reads TGCGCCAGCAGCTCCGGGAGGACGCCGGGACGGGAGACCCAGTACTTC. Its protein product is CASSSGRTPGRETQYF.

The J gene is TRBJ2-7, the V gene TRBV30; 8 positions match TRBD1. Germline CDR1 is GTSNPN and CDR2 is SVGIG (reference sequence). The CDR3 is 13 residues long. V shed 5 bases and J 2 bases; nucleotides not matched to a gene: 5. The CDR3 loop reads CAWGTGSPYEQYF. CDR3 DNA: TGTGCCTGGGGGACAGGTTCCCCCTACGAGCAGTACTTC. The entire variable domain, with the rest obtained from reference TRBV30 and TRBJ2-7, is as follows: SQTIHQWPATLVQPVGSPLSLECTVEGTSNPNLYWYRQAAGRGLQLLFYSVGIGQISSEVPQNLSASRPQDRQFILSSKKLLLSDSGFYLCAWGTGSPYEQYFGPGTRLTVT.

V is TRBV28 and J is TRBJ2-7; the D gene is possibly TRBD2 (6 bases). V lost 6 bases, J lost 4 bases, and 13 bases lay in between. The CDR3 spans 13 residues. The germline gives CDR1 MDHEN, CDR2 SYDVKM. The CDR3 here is CASRSGTQYEQYF. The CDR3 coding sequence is TGTGCCAGCAGATCCGGGACTCAATACGAGCAGTACTTC.

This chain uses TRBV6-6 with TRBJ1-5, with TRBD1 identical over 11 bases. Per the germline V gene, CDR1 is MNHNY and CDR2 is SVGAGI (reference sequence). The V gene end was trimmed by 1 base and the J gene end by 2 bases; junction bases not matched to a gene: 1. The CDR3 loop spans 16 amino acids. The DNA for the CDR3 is TGTGCCAGCAGTTACTGGGACAGGGGGGGCAATCAGCCCCAGCATTTT. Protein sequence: CASSYWDRGGNQPQHF.

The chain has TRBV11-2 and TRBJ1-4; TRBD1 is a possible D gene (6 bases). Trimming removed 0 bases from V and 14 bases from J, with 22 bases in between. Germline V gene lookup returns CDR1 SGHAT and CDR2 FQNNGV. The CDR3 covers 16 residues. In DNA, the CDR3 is TGTGCCAGCAGCTTAGATAAGAGTCCTATCAGGGGTGGTCTGTTTTTT. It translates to CASSLDKSPIRGGLFF.